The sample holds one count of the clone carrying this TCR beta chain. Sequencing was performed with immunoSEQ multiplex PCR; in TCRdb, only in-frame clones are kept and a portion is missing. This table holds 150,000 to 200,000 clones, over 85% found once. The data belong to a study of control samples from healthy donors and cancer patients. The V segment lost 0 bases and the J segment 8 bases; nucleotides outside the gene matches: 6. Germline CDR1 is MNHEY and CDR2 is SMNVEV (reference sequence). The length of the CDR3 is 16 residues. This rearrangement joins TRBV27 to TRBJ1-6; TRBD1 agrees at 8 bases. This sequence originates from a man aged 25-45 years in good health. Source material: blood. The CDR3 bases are TGTGCCAGCAGTTTATCGTGGACAGGGTTACATTCACCCCTCCACTTT. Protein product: CASSLSWTGLHSPLHF.